A single sample is the source of the 30 T cell receptor beta chains below, sequenced in a study of cytomegalovirus exposure and HLA in healthy donors. Some clones are missing from TCRdb's copy, which holds only in-frame ones; the method was immunoSEQ multiplex PCR. Counted here are more than 250,000 clones, about nine tenths occurring once; the ten biggest clones make up roughly 1.2%. Input material: PBMCs. The receptors shown here come from a woman in her 30s in good health and CMV-seropositive.

The CDR3: CASSAGQGDNSPLHF. DNA of the CDR3: TGTGCCAGCAGTGCTGGACAGGGGGATAATTCACCCCTCCACTTT. The chain combines TRBV27 with TRBJ1-6, with TRBD1 matching 10 bases. The CDR3 is made up of 15 amino acids. The J segment lost 5 bases and the V segment lost 5 bases, leaving 3 bases of the junction unmatched. CDR1 and CDR2 from the germline V gene are MNHEY and SMNVEV (reference sequence).

J is TRBJ2-2 and V is TRBV9; D could derive from TRBD1 or TRBD2 (5 bases each). Per germline, CDR1 SGDLS and CDR2 YYNGEE. This CDR3 has 14 amino acids. Trimming took off 6 bases at V and 6 bases at J, with 15 bases between the two ends. CDR3 DNA sequence: TGTGCCAGCACGGGGCTAAGCTCGGCCGGGGAGCTGTTTTTT. Translated: CASTGLSSAGELFF.

This clone appeared a single time. This chain links TRBV28 with TRBJ2-7, with D possibly matching TRBD2 (6 bases). The germline V gene has CDR1 MDHEN and CDR2 SYDVKM. The CDR3 is 15 amino acids. V lost 1 base and J 4 bases, leaving 14 bases between the germline ends. The CDR3 coding sequence is TGTGCCAGCAGTTTATTCGGGGGATTGGGGTACGAGCAGTACTTC. Amino acids: CASSLFGGLGYEQYF.

The J gene is TRBJ2-7, the V gene TRBV5-4; perhaps TRBD1 as D (6 bases). Trimming took 1 base from V and 2 from J, leaving 10 bases between them. Looked up from germline, CDR1 is SGHNT and CDR2 is YYREEE (reference sequence). The CDR3 contains 14 residues. CDR3 in DNA: TGTGCCAGCAGCTTGAGGACAGCCCCCTACGAGCAGTACTTC. This codes for CASSLRTAPYEQYF.

V and J are TRBV13 and TRBJ1-2; no reliable D call. CDR1 and CDR2 from the germline V gene are PRHDT and FYEKMQ (reference sequence). The V end was cut by 0 bases, the J end by 6 bases, with 11 bases between. The CDR3 extends over 14 amino acids. Here the CDR3 reads CASSLGSDLNGYTF. CDR3 bases: TGTGCCAGCAGCTTAGGTTCGGATTTGAATGGCTACACCTTC.

The rearrangement uses TRBV5-1 and TRBJ1-1; no clear D. The CDR3 has 13 residues. Trimming cost V 5 bases and J 5 bases, with 13 bases left between them. Germline CDR1 reads SGHRS; CDR2 reads YFSETQ. The CDR3 region has the DNA TGCGCCAGCAGTGGGTTCCGGGTGACTGAAGCTTTCTTT. It translates to CASSGFRVTEAFF.

The table lists this clone with a count of one. The chain links TRBV30 to TRBJ2-5, with D possibly being TRBD2 (5 bases). V was clipped by 4 bases and J by 4 bases, with 16 bases between them. The CDR3 is 14 amino acids. The V gene's germline CDR1 is GTSNPN and CDR2 SVGIG (reference sequence). CDR3 nucleotides: TGTGCCTGGATCCCCTACGGGGTGGCAGAGACCCAGTACTTC. It translates to CAWIPYGVAETQYF.

The gene calls are TRBV9 and TRBJ2-3; perhaps TRBD1 as D (6 bases). Germline V gene lookup returns CDR1 SGDLS and CDR2 YYNGEE. This CDR3 contains 15 residues. Trimming cost V 4 bases and J 4 bases, with 16 bases left between them. This CDR3 reads CASSPQPGEADTQYF. The CDR3, as DNA: TGTGCCAGCAGCCCCCAGCCAGGGGAAGCAGATACGCAGTATTTT.

The chain couples TRBV9 to TRBJ2-1, with D possibly being TRBD1 or TRBD2 (5 bases each). The V and J ends lost 4 bases and 10 bases respectively, with 12 bases between them. Germline V gene lookup returns CDR1 SGDLS and CDR2 YYNGEE. The CDR3 is made up of 12 amino acids. Here the CDR3 DNA reads TGTGCCAGCAGCCTTTCGGGGCGGGAGCAGTTCTTC. It specifies CASSLSGREQFF.

The J gene is TRBJ2-7, the V gene TRBV7-9, with 8 bases that match TRBD2. This CDR3 has 15 residues. Germline assignment: CDR1 SEHNR and CDR2 FQNEAQ (reference sequence). Trimming cost V 5 bases and J 5 bases; bases outside gene matches: 11. The CDR3 coding sequence is TGTGCCAGCAGCCCCACCGGGACTAGTATTCACGAGCAGTACTTC. Translated, it gives CASSPTGTSIHEQYF.

In this sample, this clone turned up once. The chain links TRBV30 to TRBJ1-4; D is undetermined. Germline CDR1 reads GTSNPN; CDR2 reads SVGIG (reference sequence). Deletions cut 4 bases from V and 4 bases from J, with 13 bases between. This CDR3 has 14 residues. CDR3 sequence reads: CAWNVGLNNEKLFF. The CDR3 nucleotides are TGTGCCTGGAACGTAGGTCTGAATAATGAAAAACTGTTTTTT.

The chain couples TRBV7-6 to TRBJ2-7; TRBD2 might be the D (5 bases). Between the trimmed V and J ends, which lost 5 bases and 3 bases, there was a span of 20 bases. The CDR3 covers 16 residues. CDR1 and CDR2 (germline): SGHVS, FNYEAQ. The CDR3 here is CASSPADRVDYYEQYF. The CDR3 region has the DNA TGTGCCAGCAGCCCGGCGGATCGGGTCGACTACTACGAGCAGTACTTC.

This clone came up a few times. The chain joins TRBV4-1 to TRBJ1-5; 7 nucleotides align to TRBD1. V shed 4 bases, J shed 7 bases, and the junction held 10 bases outside the gene matches. The CDR3 loop spans 15 amino acids. Looked up from germline, CDR1 is MGHRA and CDR2 is YSYEKL. This chain's CDR3 is CASSPNQGELQPQHF. The CDR3 DNA sequence: TGCGCCAGCAGCCCGAATCAGGGGGAACTACAGCCCCAGCATTTT.

This clone was recorded once. The rearrangement uses TRBV29-1 and TRBJ2-7; 9 bases line up with TRBD1. Germline values: CDR1 SQVTM, CDR2 ANQGSEA. Unmatched junction bases numbered 12, after V lost 0 bases and J lost 6 bases. This CDR3 contains 16 residues. The CDR3 sequence is CSVEDRLGQGSVEQYF. CDR3 nucleotide sequence: TGCAGCGTTGAAGATAGGCTGGGACAGGGAAGTGTCGAGCAGTACTTC.

CDR3 residues: CASSQGTVNEKLFF. The CDR3 region has the DNA TGTGCCAGCTCACAGGGGACAGTTAATGAAAAACTGTTTTTT. The chain couples TRBV18 to TRBJ1-4, with 7 positions matching TRBD1. The CDR3 consists of 14 residues. The V gene's germline CDR1 is KGHSH and CDR2 LQKENI. Trimming removed 4 bases from V and 4 bases from J; junction bases left unmatched: 3.

The J gene is TRBJ2-7, the V gene TRBV21-1; the D call in the table, TRBD2, was not verified against the DNA. TRBV21-1 is tagged as a pseudogene. The CDR3 totals 16 residues. The CDR3 bases are TGTGCCAGCAGCAAGTTTTCTAGCGGGAGTCGGTACGAGCAGTACTTC. This gives the protein CASSKFSSGSRYEQYF.

This clone was counted only a few times. This chain joins TRBV10-2 and TRBJ2-2; 8 bases line up with TRBD2. Germline CDR1 WSHSY, CDR2 SAAADI. The CDR3 totals 17 residues. V shed 6 bases, J shed 7 bases, and the junction held 16 bases outside the gene matches. CDR3 bases: TGCGCCAGCAGCGCCCGGGGGGGGAGGGCCGGTGGCGGGGAGCTGTTTTTT. Translation gives CASSARGGRAGGGELFF.

This clone was picked up a small number of times. The genes are TRBV15 and TRBJ2-1; D is undetermined. Germline CDR1 is LNHNV and CDR2 is YYDKDF (reference sequence). The CDR3 length is 14 residues. V dropped 1 base and J dropped 5 bases, with 9 bases sitting between them. CDR3 region: CATSRVGLNNEQFF. The CDR3 DNA sequence: TGTGCCACCAGCAGAGTCGGTTTGAACAATGAGCAGTTCTTC.

This clone was detected a few times. This chain's CDR3 is CASSLSRQGNGYTF. CDR3 nucleotides: TGTGCCAGCAGTTTATCGAGGCAGGGTAATGGCTACACCTTC. The V call is TRBV27, the J call TRBJ1-2; tentatively, D is TRBD1 (5 bases). This CDR3 has 14 amino acids. Germline V gene sequence: CDR1 MNHEY, CDR2 SMNVEV (reference sequence). V shed 0 bases and J shed 6 bases, with 11 bases lying between them.

In DNA, the CDR3 is TGTGCCAGCAGTCCCGGGACAGCTAACTATGGCTACACCTTC. As protein: CASSPGTANYGYTF. The chain carries TRBV28 and TRBJ1-2; TRBD1 agrees at 7 bases. V shed 5 bases and J 0 bases; nucleotides not matched to a gene: 3. The CDR3 covers 14 residues. Germline CDR1 is MDHEN and CDR2 is SYDVKM.

The chain is built from TRBV2 and TRBJ2-7; D possibly uses TRBD1 or TRBD2 (7 bases each). Trimming removed 8 bases at V and 4 bases at J, with 24 bases between. The germline V gene has CDR1 SNHLY and CDR2 FYNNEI. The CDR3 consists of 16 residues. CDR3 in DNA: TGTGCCAGCCTCAACCGACCCCAGGGGGGGAGATACGAGCAGTACTTC. This translates into CASLNRPQGGRYEQYF.

The V gene is TRBV6-4, the J gene TRBJ1-2, with a weak D call TRBD1 (6 bases). CDR3 length: 13 amino acids. Trimming removed 6 bases from V and 5 bases from J, with 13 bases in between. CDR1 MRHNA and CDR2 SNTAGT come from the germline V gene. CDR3: CASRKDTGYGYTF. In nucleotides, the CDR3 is TGTGCCAGCAGAAAAGACACAGGGTATGGCTACACCTTC.

The V and J genes are TRBV6-5 and TRBJ1-6; tentatively, D is TRBD1 (5 bases). Trimming took off 0 bases at V and 5 bases at J, with 11 bases between the two ends. CDR1 and CDR2 (germline): MNHEY, SVGAGI. The CDR3 spans 16 residues. The CDR3 is CASSYSAGRNNSPLHF. CDR3 sequence (DNA): TGTGCCAGCAGTTACTCGGCGGGACGGAATAATTCACCCCTCCACTTT.

The gene calls are TRBV14 and TRBJ1-2; the D is unclear. Trimming cost V 4 bases and J 8 bases, with 5 bases left between them. CDR3 length: 10 residues. Per germline, CDR1 SGHDN and CDR2 FVKESK. The CDR3 is CASSLKGYTF. DNA for the CDR3: TGTGCCAGCAGCCTTAAGGGCTACACCTTC.

J is TRBJ2-5 and V is TRBV27, with TRBD1 as a possible D gene (5 bases). V gave up 2 bases and J gave up 5 bases, with 12 bases separating them. The CDR3 sequence is 14 residues long. Germline V lookup: CDR1 MNHEY, CDR2 SMNVEV (reference sequence). This CDR3 is CASSLDSPRETQYF. As DNA, the CDR3 is TGTGCCAGCAGTTTAGACAGTCCTCGGGAGACCCAGTACTTC.

The chain has TRBV28 and TRBJ1-1, with a tentative D call TRBD1 (5 bases). Trimming removed 8 bases from V and 10 bases from J, with 11 bases in between. The germline CDR1 and CDR2 sequences are MDHEN and SYDVKM. The CDR3 consists of 10 residues. DNA for the CDR3: TGTGCCAGCCGAGGGGTGGTAGCTTTCTTT. It specifies CASRGVVAFF.

The chain joins TRBV19 to TRBJ2-1; D is possibly TRBD1 (6 bases). Per germline, CDR1 LNHDA and CDR2 SQIVND (reference sequence). Deletions cut 3 bases from V and 8 bases from J, with 14 bases between. The CDR3 length is 14 residues. The CDR3 sequence is CASSIPGQYYEQFF. Here the CDR3 DNA reads TGTGCCAGTAGTATTCCCGGACAGTACTATGAGCAGTTCTTC.

The chain carries TRBV6-6 and TRBJ1-4; possible D gene TRBD1, 5 bases. Germline CDR1 is MNHNY and CDR2 is SVGAGI (reference sequence). The CDR3 is 16 amino acids. Trimming stripped 5 bases from V and 2 bases from J, with 15 bases between. In DNA, the CDR3 is TGTGCCAGCAGTAATGCCCTCAGGGCTACTAATGAAAAACTGTTTTTT. The encoded protein is CASSNALRATNEKLFF.

A few counts support this clone. This sequence joins TRBV5-1 and TRBJ2-7; D unresolved. Trimming removed 0 bases from V and 5 bases from J, with 6 bases in between. Germline V gives CDR1 SGHRS, CDR2 YFSETQ. The CDR3 contains 12 residues. Here the CDR3 DNA reads TGCGCCAGCAGCTTGGGACTCCACGAGCAGTACTTC. It is translated as CASSLGLHEQYF.

The genes are TRBV30 and TRBJ1-1, with D perhaps matching TRBD1 (6 bases). V was trimmed by 2 bases and J by 0 bases, leaving 10 bases between them. There are 14 residues in the CDR3. Germline loops: CDR1 GTSNPN, CDR2 SVGIG (reference sequence). In nucleotides, the CDR3 is TGTGCCTGGAGTAGGGACATGGTGAACACTGAAGCTTTCTTT. Residues: CAWSRDMVNTEAFF. The full variable domain, in which reference TRBV30 and TRBJ1-1 provide the parts outside the CDR3, is SQTIHQWPATLVQPVGSPLSLECTVEGTSNPNLYWYRQAAGRGLQLLFYSVGIGQISSEVPQNLSASRPQDRQFILSSKKLLLSDSGFYLCAWSRDMVNTEAFFGQGTRLTVV.